The 28 T cell receptor beta chains given below trace back to one sample, sequenced in a study of T cells in Graves' hyperthyroidism and ophthalmopathy. Amplified regions were TCR beta CDR3 sequences from RNA transcripts. A set of HTBI primers served as the primers for a first-round RT-PCR of the TCR CDR3. TCRdb called the multiplex PCR reads again in MiXCR, with one record for every CDR3 protein. Seen here are fewer than 350,000 distinct CDR3 sequences, 15% to 20% observed once, and the top ten hold 49%. Sequenced sample: blood. Every receptor here comes from a woman in her forties or fifties with Graves' hyperthyroidism.

The table lists this clonotype with many counts. V and J are TRBV28 and TRBJ1-3; D is perhaps TRBD1 (5 bases). The CDR3 totals 16 residues. Germline assignment: CDR1 MDHEN and CDR2 SYDVKM. The ends were cut back, 11 bases at V and 0 bases at J, with 20 bases in the middle. Here the CDR3 reads CAGRGVKGPSGNTIYF. In DNA form, the CDR3 reads TGTGCCGGTCGTGGGGTCAAGGGACCCTCTGGAAACACCATATATTTT.

There are many counts of this clonotype. The chain uses TRBV6-1 and TRBJ2-1; 7 nucleotides match TRBD1. CDR3 size: 14 residues. Trimming removed 6 bases from V and 2 bases from J; junction bases left unmatched: 4. Germline CDR1 MNHNS, CDR2 SASEGT. CDR3 sequence (DNA): TGTGCCAGCAGCTACACAGGGGCCTACAATGAGCAGTTCTTC. As protein: CASSYTGAYNEQFF.

The chain carries TRBV25-1 and TRBJ2-7; D unclear. CDR3 length: 13 amino acids. Germline values: CDR1 MGHDK, CDR2 SYGVNS. Trimming removed 5 bases at V and 2 bases at J, with 10 bases between. CDR3 amino acids: CASSPGPPYEQYV. The DNA of the CDR3 is TGTGCCAGCAGTCCAGGACCCCCCTACGAGCAGTACGTC.

This clonotype was seen ten or more times. This rearrangement joins TRBV7-6 to TRBJ2-1, with 7 bases aligning to TRBD1. Germline V CDR1 and CDR2: SGHVS, FNYEAQ. The CDR3 totals 13 residues. The junction had 7 bases not matched to a gene; V was cut back by 7 bases and J by 7 bases. CDR3 sequence: CASTDPGGNEQFF. The CDR3 coding sequence is TGTGCCAGCACCGATCCAGGGGGAAATGAGCAGTTCTTC.

This clonotype was observed at least ten times. This rearrangement joins TRBV5-1 to TRBJ1-1, with a weak D call TRBD1 (6 bases). The CDR3 runs 16 residues. V was trimmed by 0 bases and J by 11 bases, leaving 23 bases between them. Germline V gives CDR1 SGHRS, CDR2 YFSETQ. CDR3 sequence reads: CASSLEGDGELAGAFF. The CDR3 region has the DNA TGCGCCAGCAGCTTGGAGGGGGACGGCGAGCTCGCGGGCGCTTTCTTT.

This clonotype was detected many times. The J gene is TRBJ2-5, the V gene TRBV11-3; D is unresolved. The germline CDR1 and CDR2 sequences are SGHNT and YENEEA. Trimming took 0 bases from V and 4 from J, leaving 6 bases between them. The CDR3 consists of 13 residues. The DNA for the CDR3 is TGTGCCAGCAGCTTAGATATGGGAGAGACCCAGTACTTC. Protein sequence: CASSLDMGETQYF.

The chain recombines TRBV3-1 with TRBJ1-1; tentative D call: TRBD1 (6 bases). V was pared by 5 bases and J by 6 bases, with 19 bases between. Germline V gene lookup returns CDR1 LGHDT and CDR2 YNNKEL (reference sequence). The CDR3 totals 15 residues. The CDR3 sequence: CASSGGLWGISEAFF. DNA of the CDR3: TGTGCCAGCAGCGGGGGCCTCTGGGGGATCTCTGAAGCTTTCTTT.

This clonotype was picked up a small number of times. The CDR3 sequence: CASSFGVGNNEQFF. CDR3 nucleotides: TGTGCCAGCAGCTTCGGGGTAGGAAACAATGAGCAGTTCTTC. This chain uses TRBV5-6 with TRBJ2-1; TRBD2 is a possible D gene (5 bases). Trimming stripped 2 bases from V and 5 bases from J, with 11 bases between. The germline V gene has CDR1 SGHDT and CDR2 YYEEEE. The CDR3 is made up of 14 amino acids.

This clonotype was found many times. The V gene is TRBV12-3 or TRBV12-4, the J gene TRBJ2-5, with 11 positions matching TRBD2. V was clipped by 5 bases and J by 2 bases; unmatched bases: 1. The CDR3 has 14 residues. The CDR3 is CASSRLAGQETQYF. Written as DNA, the CDR3 is TGTGCCAGCAGTCGACTAGCGGGACAAGAGACCCAGTACTTC.

Only a few counts were recorded for this clonotype. The rearrangement links TRBV11-3 to TRBJ2-3; D is unresolved. V lost 1 base, J lost 3 bases, and 8 bases lay in between. Germline V gives CDR1 SGHNT, CDR2 YENEEA. This CDR3 has 14 residues. The CDR3 here is CASSLGGKTDTQYF. In DNA form, the CDR3 reads TGTGCCAGCAGCTTAGGGGGAAAAACAGATACGCAGTATTTT.

The chain links TRBV3-1 to TRBJ2-5; D remains ambiguous. The V gene's germline CDR1 is LGHDT and CDR2 YNNKEL (reference sequence). The CDR3 is 17 amino acids. V lost 0 bases to trimming and J lost 3 bases, with 17 bases between them. As DNA, the CDR3 is TGTGCCAGCAGCCAAGATCGGAAAGGGCAAAAAAAAGAGACCCAGTACTTC. This translates into CASSQDRKGQKKETQYF.

On this clonotype: A much larger clone is a single base away; this may be a read error. This CDR3 is missing its conserved last phenylalanine or tryptophan, likely due to a read error. V is TRBV3-1 and J is TRBJ2-7, with D perhaps TRBD2 (6 bases). The CDR3 contains 16 residues. V lost 0 bases and J lost 3, with 15 bases in between. The germline V gene encodes CDR1 LGHDT and CDR2 YNNKEL (reference sequence). CDR3 DNA: TGTGCCAGCAGCCAAGATAGCGCCCAGGGACTCTACGAGCAGTACCTC. It specifies CASSQDSAQGLYEQYL.

This clonotype was detected many times. This chain connects TRBV29-1 to TRBJ2-5; D call uncertain. V was pared by 3 bases and J by 4 bases, with 18 bases between. Germline V gives CDR1 SQVTM, CDR2 ANQGSEA. This CDR3 is built from 15 residues. The CDR3 here is CSVDKGRGSSETQYF. The CDR3 nucleotides read TGCAGCGTTGACAAGGGCCGCGGCTCCTCAGAGACCCAGTACTTC.

This clonotype has ten or more counts. V gene TRBV6-1 combines with J gene TRBJ2-2, with TRBD2 identical over 16 bases. The CDR3 is made up of 17 amino acids. V lost 5 bases, J lost 7 bases, and 7 bases stayed unmatched. Germline CDR1 reads MNHNS; CDR2 reads SASEGT. The CDR3 is CASSHPGLAGGGGELFF. CDR3 in DNA: TGTGCCAGCAGTCATCCGGGACTAGCGGGAGGGGGCGGGGAGCTGTTTTTT.

There are many counts of this clonotype. The rearrangement uses TRBV6-1 and TRBJ2-7; D could derive from TRBD1 or TRBD2 (5 bases each). Germline V CDR1 and CDR2: MNHNS, SASEGT. The CDR3 is 15 residues long. V was pared by 6 bases and J by 0 bases, with 15 bases between. CDR3: CASSSSPGTSYEQYF. The CDR3 DNA reads as TGTGCCAGCAGCTCTTCACCAGGGACCTCCTACGAGCAGTACTTC.

This clonotype was seen many times. The chain uses TRBV11-2 and TRBJ2-2, with D hard to call. Trimming took 6 bases from V and 4 from J, leaving 9 bases between them. The CDR3 is 13 residues long. Germline V lookup: CDR1 SGHAT, CDR2 FQNNGV. CDR3 region: CASRVLFTGELFF. The CDR3 region has the DNA TGTGCCAGCAGGGTCTTGTTCACCGGGGAGCTGTTTTTT. The entire variable domain, with the rest obtained from reference TRBV11-2 and TRBJ2-2, is as follows: EAGVAQSPRYKIIEKRQSVAFWCNPISGHATLYWYQQILGQGPKLLIQFQNNGVVDDSQLPKDRFSAERLKGVDSTLKIQPAKLEDSAVYLCASRVLFTGELFFGEGSRLTVL.

This clonotype was counted a few times. The genes are TRBV7-9 and TRBJ2-2, with 7 bases matching TRBD1. With 6 bases clipped from V and 5 bases from J, the junction kept 9 bases outside the gene matches. Looked up from germline, CDR1 is SEHNR and CDR2 is FQNEAQ (reference sequence). CDR3 length: 15 amino acids. The CDR3: CASSTTGARTGELFF. CDR3 sequence (DNA): TGTGCCAGCAGTACCACAGGGGCTAGGACCGGGGAGCTGTTTTTT.

V is TRBV5-1 and J is TRBJ1-3; D unclear. The germline CDR1 and CDR2 sequences are SGHRS and YFSETQ. This CDR3 has 17 residues. The germline V and J ends were trimmed by 4 bases and 7 bases, with 24 bases remaining between them. The CDR3 here is CASSLTPRTGSWNTIYF. The CDR3 DNA reads as TGCGCCAGCAGCCTGACGCCTAGGACCGGCTCCTGGAACACCATATATTTT.

This chain connects TRBV19 to TRBJ1-2, with D possibly being TRBD1 (5 bases). V lost 3 bases and J 0 bases, leaving 11 bases between the germline ends. This CDR3 is built from 15 residues. Germline V lookup: CDR1 LNHDA, CDR2 SQIVND (reference sequence). The CDR3 DNA is TGTGCCAGTAGTATTAGGACACCGACTAACTATGGCTACACCTTC. Protein product: CASSIRTPTNYGYTF. The whole variable domain, remainder taken from reference TRBV19 and TRBJ1-2, is DGGITQSPKYLFRKEGQNVTLSCEQNLNHDAMYWYRQDPGQGLRLIYYSQIVNDFQKGDIAEGYSVSREKKESFPLTVTSAQKNPTAFYLCASSIRTPTNYGYTFGSGTRLTVV.

This clonotype was counted many times. The V gene is TRBV3-1, the J gene TRBJ1-4; perhaps TRBD1 as D (6 bases). The CDR3 covers 15 residues. CDR1 is LGHDT, CDR2 YNNKEL, per germline (reference sequence). V was clipped by 4 bases and J by 5 bases, with 14 bases between them. The CDR3 DNA follows: TGTGCCAGCAGCCCGTTCGGAGGGGGAAATGAAAAACTGTTTTTT. Its translation is CASSPFGGGNEKLFF.

This clonotype was picked up a small number of times. V usage is TRBV6-1 and J usage is TRBJ1-2; no clear D. The germline V gene has CDR1 MNHNS and CDR2 SASEGT. The CDR3 is 14 amino acids. V was trimmed by 2 bases and J by 3 bases, leaving 10 bases between them. CDR3 sequence reads: CASSELWTDYGYTF. CDR3 nucleotides: TGTGCCAGCAGTGAACTATGGACGGACTATGGCTACACCTTC.

The chain uses TRBV27 and TRBJ1-5; no definite D call. This CDR3 is 13 amino acids long. The V gene lost 3 bases and the J gene lost 4 bases, with 7 bases spanning the gap. Germline loops: CDR1 MNHEY, CDR2 SMNVEV (reference sequence). The CDR3 loop reads CASSFIPNQPQHF. The CDR3, as DNA: TGTGCCAGCAGTTTCATCCCAAATCAGCCCCAGCATTTT.

The chain's CDR3 is CASRARTQYQPQHF. The CDR3 DNA follows: TGTGCCAGCAGGGCCCGGACCCAATATCAGCCCCAGCATTTT. The chain has TRBV6-1 and TRBJ1-5; D is ambiguous. Per germline, CDR1 MNHNS and CDR2 SASEGT. The length of the CDR3 is 14 residues. Deletions cut 6 bases from V and 5 bases from J, with 14 bases between.

The table lists this clonotype with a count of one. The CDR3 nucleotides read TGTGCCAGCAGCTCATTAGCGGGAGCGCTGAAGACCCAGTACTTC. This encodes CASSSLAGALKTQYF. The chain joins TRBV7-9 to TRBJ2-5, with 9 bases identical to TRBD2. Germline V gene data show CDR1 as SEHNR and CDR2 as FQNEAQ (reference sequence). Unmatched junction bases numbered 9, after V lost 4 bases and J lost 6 bases. The CDR3 length is 15 residues. Supplemented by reference TRBV7-9 and TRBJ2-5, the full variable domain reads DTGVSQNPRHKITKRGQNVTFRCDPISEHNRLYWYRQTLGQGPEFLTYFQNEAQLEKSRLLSDRFSAERPKGSFSTLEIQRTEQGDSAMYLCASSSLAGALKTQYFGPGTRLLVL.

V usage is TRBV30 and J usage is TRBJ2-5; tentatively, D is TRBD1 (5 bases). Trimming pared 2 bases from V and 1 base from J, leaving 5 bases between. Germline CDR1 reads GTSNPN; CDR2 reads SVGIG (reference sequence). The CDR3 totals 12 residues. The CDR3 nucleotides are TGTGCCTGGAGTCAGGGCCAAGAGACCCAGTACTTC. It yields the protein CAWSQGQETQYF.

V is TRBV5-1 and J is TRBJ1-2; 7 bases are shared with TRBD1. Germline CDR1 reads SGHRS; CDR2 reads YFSETQ. The V and J ends lost 1 base and 4 bases, in that order; junction bases with no gene match: 4. This CDR3 comprises 14 residues. This chain's CDR3 is CASSLNPGGYGYTF. As DNA, the CDR3 is TGCGCCAGCAGCTTGAACCCAGGGGGCTATGGCTACACCTTC. The entire variable domain, with the rest obtained from reference TRBV5-1 and TRBJ1-2, is as follows: KAGVTQTPRYLIKTRGQQVTLSCSPISGHRSVSWYQQTPGQGLQFLFEYFSETQRNKGNFPGRFSGRQFSNSRSEMNVSTLELGDSALYLCASSLNPGGYGYTFGSGTRLTVV.

This clonotype was counted ten times or more. The chain joins TRBV14 to TRBJ2-3, with D unclear. Germline CDR1 is SGHDN and CDR2 is FVKESK. The length of the CDR3 is 13 residues. The V end was cut by 5 bases, the J end by 5 bases, with 11 bases between. As DNA, the CDR3 is TGTGCCAGCAGCGGGGATCTCGGAGATACGCAGTATTTT. Protein sequence: CASSGDLGDTQYF.

For this clonotype: This may be a read error: a much more frequent sequence differs by one nucleotide. This chain's CDR3 is CASSLGVSYKQYF. CDR3 coding DNA: TGTGCCAGCAGCTTAGGTGTATCCTACAAGCAGTACTTC. The chain is built from TRBV13 and TRBJ2-7; no firm D call. This CDR3 comprises 13 residues. Germline CDR1 and CDR2: PRHDT and FYEKMQ (reference sequence).